These 19 T cell receptor beta chains were all obtained from the same sample, sequenced in a study of T cell responses to AZD1222 COVID-19 vaccine. Measured with immunoSEQ multiplex PCR; TCRdb has only the in-frame clones, and not every one. The sample lists some 150,000 clones; 87% were seen once. The material was peripheral blood, obtained 28 days after the second AZD1222 dose. The receptors stem from an adult who received the AZD1222 COVID-19 vaccine.

The chain combines TRBV5-8 with TRBJ2-5; the D gene could be TRBD1 or TRBD2 (7 bases each). Trimming shortened V by 5 bases and J by 4 bases, and 27 bases separated the two germline ends. Germline V gene sequence: CDR1 SGHTS, CDR2 YDEGEE. The length of the CDR3 is 18 residues. This chain's CDR3 is CASSLGGTATPGGETQYF. The CDR3 nucleotides are TGTGCCAGCAGTCTCGGAGGGACAGCCACTCCGGGAGGAGAGACCCAGTACTTC.

V and J are TRBV5-6 and TRBJ2-7; 8 nucleotides align to TRBD1. This CDR3 contains 14 residues. V lost 0 bases and J lost 4; bases outside the gene matches: 3. Germline V gene data show CDR1 as SGHDT and CDR2 as YYEEEE. CDR3 loop: CASSLGTGRYEQYF. DNA for the CDR3: TGTGCCAGCAGCTTGGGGACAGGGCGGTACGAGCAGTACTTC.

The V gene is TRBV5-1, the J gene TRBJ2-5; 10 bases match TRBD2. This CDR3 spans 18 amino acids. J lost 2 bases, V lost 1 base, and 11 bases had no gene match. CDR1 and CDR2 (germline): SGHRS, YFSETQ. The CDR3 here is CASSLRDSGRSFQETQYF. The CDR3 region has the DNA TGCGCCAGCAGCTTGAGGGATAGCGGGAGGTCTTTTCAAGAGACCCAGTACTTC.

V gene TRBV30 combines with J gene TRBJ2-5; 10 bases align to TRBD2. This CDR3 contains 15 residues. V lost 2 bases and J lost 4; bases outside the gene matches: 7. CDR1 and CDR2 (germline): GTSNPN, SVGIG (reference sequence). Here the CDR3 DNA reads TGTGCCTGGAGTCCCAGCGGGAGGGCCCGAGAGACCCAGTACTTC. It codes for CAWSPSGRARETQYF. The variable domain in full, with the rest retrieved from reference TRBV30 and TRBJ2-5, is SQTIHQWPATLVQPVGSPLSLECTVEGTSNPNLYWYRQAAGRGLQLLFYSVGIGQISSEVPQNLSASRPQDRQFILSSKKLLLSDSGFYLCAWSPSGRARETQYFGPGTRLLVL.

This rearrangement joins TRBV30 to TRBJ1-1; D is ambiguous. The CDR3 loop spans 12 amino acids. The V and J ends lost 1 base and 6 bases respectively, with 9 bases between them. The germline V gene has CDR1 GTSNPN and CDR2 SVGIG (reference sequence). CDR3 residues: CAWSGRIAEAFF. For the CDR3, the DNA is TGTGCCTGGAGTGGACGGATCGCTGAAGCTTTCTTT.

The rearrangement joins TRBV19 to TRBJ1-4; TRBD1 might be the D (5 bases). Germline V gene sequence: CDR1 LNHDA, CDR2 SQIVND (reference sequence). This CDR3 contains 13 residues. V lost 5 bases and J lost 11, with 15 bases in between. In nucleotides, the CDR3 is TGTGCCAGTAGTCTTTCGGGACCTCCGAAACTGTTTTTT. Residues: CASSLSGPPKLFF.

The chain uses TRBV5-1 and TRBJ1-2, with D tentatively TRBD1 (5 bases). The CDR3 extends over 14 amino acids. V was shortened by 3 bases and J by 2 bases, with 11 bases between the two germline ends. Germline values: CDR1 SGHRS, CDR2 YFSETQ. Here the CDR3 DNA reads TGCGCCAGCAGCTCCCAGGGTGAGAACTATGGCTACACCTTC. Translating it yields CASSSQGENYGYTF.

The rearrangement links TRBV28 to TRBJ1-5; D gene uncertain. Per germline, CDR1 MDHEN and CDR2 SYDVKM. Between the trimmed V and J ends, which lost 7 bases and 9 bases, there was a span of 13 bases. The CDR3 covers 12 residues. The CDR3 DNA sequence: TGTGCCAGCACCTACACGGGAGCGCCCCAGCATTTT. Encoded protein: CASTYTGAPQHF.

CDR3 DNA sequence: TGTGCCAGCAGCCCCGTAGGAGGGGGGAGATCGGATACGCAGTATTTT. This sequence encodes CASSPVGGGRSDTQYF. The chain is built from TRBV28 and TRBJ2-3; TRBD1 or TRBD2 may be the D gene (6 bases each). This CDR3 contains 16 residues. Germline CDR1 reads MDHEN; CDR2 reads SYDVKM. The V end was cut by 6 bases, the J end by 6 bases, with 22 bases between. Looking up the rest from reference TRBV28 and TRBJ2-3 gives the full variable domain: DVKVTQSSRYLVKRTGEKVFLECVQDMDHENMFWYRQDPGLGLRLIYFSYDVKMKEKGDIPEGYSVSREKKERFSLILESASTNQTSMYLCASSPVGGGRSDTQYFGPGTRLTVL.

This chain uses TRBV7-9 with TRBJ2-7; TRBD2 matches at 10 bases. Germline V gives CDR1 SEHNR, CDR2 FQNEAQ (reference sequence). The CDR3 extends over 14 amino acids. V dropped 5 bases and J dropped 6; count of bases not matched to a gene: 7. CDR3 in DNA: TGTGCCAGCAGCCCTAGCGGGAGACCTCTCGAGCAGTACTTC. This gives the protein CASSPSGRPLEQYF.

This clone was seen ten or more times. The rearrangement uses TRBV9 and TRBJ2-2; maybe TRBD1 (6 bases). Germline V CDR1 and CDR2: SGDLS, YYNGEE. The CDR3 consists of 14 residues. The V gene lost 4 bases and the J gene lost 1 base, with 8 bases spanning the gap. CDR3 sequence reads: CASSMGQNTGELFF. In nucleotides, the CDR3 is TGTGCCAGCAGCATGGGACAGAACACCGGGGAGCTGTTTTTT.

V is TRBV29-1 and J is TRBJ1-1, with D possibly matching TRBD1 (6 bases). CDR3 length: 15 amino acids. V lost 4 bases to trimming and J lost 0 bases, with 15 bases between them. Germline loops: CDR1 SQVTM, CDR2 ANQGSEA. The CDR3 DNA is TGCAGCGTTGTTAGGGGGAGCAGTATGAACACTGAAGCTTTCTTT. It yields the protein CSVVRGSSMNTEAFF.

A remark on this clone: Other DNA variants within this sample encode the same CDR3. J is TRBJ1-2 and V is TRBV5-4; 9 bases agree with TRBD1. CDR3 size: 13 residues. With 3 bases clipped from V and 4 bases from J, the junction kept 1 base outside the gene matches. CDR1 SGHNT and CDR2 YYREEE come from the germline V gene (reference sequence). CDR3 nucleotide sequence: TGTGCCAGCAGCTCACAGGGGGCCTATGGCTACACCTTC. Translated, it gives CASSSQGAYGYTF.

The genes are TRBV11-2 and TRBJ2-5; 7 positions agree with TRBD2. J lost 5 bases, V lost 5 bases, and 8 bases had no gene match. Germline assignment: CDR1 SGHAT and CDR2 FQNNGV. CDR3 size: 14 residues. CDR3 amino acids: CASSPGREGETQYF. The DNA of the CDR3 is TGTGCCAGCAGCCCAGGGAGGGAGGGCGAGACCCAGTACTTC.

The chain couples TRBV5-1 to TRBJ2-3; 9 bases align to TRBD1. CDR3 size: 17 residues. Trimming cost V 2 bases and J 2 bases; bases outside gene matches: 9. CDR1 SGHRS and CDR2 YFSETQ come from the germline V gene. CDR3 sequence: CASSLNPGTGNTDTQYF. CDR3 bases: TGCGCCAGCAGCTTAAACCCCGGGACAGGGAACACAGATACGCAGTATTTT.

The chain links TRBV28 to TRBJ1-2; D is uncertain. The V and J ends lost 3 bases and 0 bases respectively, with 11 bases between them. This CDR3 is built from 15 residues. CDR1 and CDR2 from the germline V gene are MDHEN and SYDVKM. CDR3 bases: TGTGCCAGCAGTTTTAACCCGTTAGCTAACTATGGCTACACCTTC. The encoded protein is CASSFNPLANYGYTF.

The V call is TRBV2, the J call TRBJ2-5; possibly TRBD2 for D (6 bases). Germline CDR1 is SNHLY and CDR2 is FYNNEI. This CDR3 is built from 15 residues. Trimming shortened V by 6 bases and J by 5 bases, and 19 bases separated the two germline ends. The CDR3 coding sequence is TGTGCCAGCAGGGGGGGACTCCTACTAGGGGAGACCCAGTACTTC. This encodes CASRGGLLLGETQYF. Supplemented by reference TRBV2 and TRBJ2-5, the full variable domain reads EPEVTQTPSHQVTQMGQEVILRCVPISNHLYFYWYRQILGQKVEFLVSFYNNEISEKSEIFDDQFSVERPDGSNFTLKIRSTKLEDSAMYFCASRGGLLLGETQYFGPGTRLLVL.

About this clone itself: Within the sample, other DNA sequences also encode this same CDR3. The rearrangement uses TRBV5-1 and TRBJ2-1; the D is unclear. The CDR3 contains 12 residues. V was clipped by 4 bases and J by 3 bases, with 5 bases between them. Germline values: CDR1 SGHRS, CDR2 YFSETQ. The chain's CDR3 is CASSLDYNEQFF. CDR3 bases: TGCGCCAGCAGCCTAGACTACAATGAGCAGTTCTTC.

V is TRBV11-2 and J is TRBJ2-5, with D tentatively TRBD1 or TRBD2 (5 bases each). V was shortened by 2 bases and J by 4 bases, with 14 bases between the two germline ends. There are 15 residues in the CDR3. The germline gives CDR1 SGHAT, CDR2 FQNNGV. CDR3 DNA sequence: TGTGCCAGCAGCTTAAGTGGCAGGGCGGGAGAGACCCAGTACTTC. Its protein product is CASSLSGRAGETQYF.